The 10 T cell receptor beta chains given below trace back to one sample, sequenced in a study of CD8 T cells in Susac syndrome. A quantity of about 0.5 to 1 ug RNA underwent reverse transcription using random hexamers. TCRdb independently ran MiXCR on the immunoSEQ multiplex PCR reads; one entry per CDR3 protein. The sample includes 150,000 to 190,000 distinct CDR3 sequences, just under 97% of them seen just once. Input material: CD8+ T cells from PBMCs. All receptors derive from a human donor with multiple sclerosis.

The chain couples TRBV29-1 to TRBJ1-2; possibly TRBD1 for D (5 bases). CDR3 size: 13 residues. Per germline, CDR1 SQVTM and CDR2 ANQGSEA. V gave up 3 bases and J gave up 3 bases, with 11 bases separating them. The DNA of the CDR3 is TGCAGCGTTGATGGGAGGGGCGACTATGGCTACACCTTC. Its translation is CSVDGRGDYGYTF.

The V gene is TRBV27, the J gene TRBJ2-7; D remains unclear. CDR3 length: 13 amino acids. Per the germline V gene, CDR1 is MNHEY and CDR2 is SMNVEV (reference sequence). V shed 3 bases and J shed 2 bases, with 8 bases lying between them. The CDR3 reads CASSLGRAYEQYV. The CDR3 nucleotides read TGTGCCAGCAGTTTGGGCAGAGCCTACGAGCAGTACGTC.

The gene calls are TRBV9 and TRBJ2-7, with D tentatively TRBD2 (6 bases). V lost 0 bases, J lost 6 bases, and 13 bases lay in between. The CDR3 totals 14 residues. Germline V gene data show CDR1 as SGDLS and CDR2 as YYNGEE. CDR3 in amino acids: CASSVEERAFEQYF. DNA of the CDR3: TGTGCCAGCAGCGTAGAGGAGCGGGCCTTCGAGCAGTACTTC.

V and J are TRBV29-1 and TRBJ1-2, with 8 bases aligning to TRBD1. After removal of 6 bases from V and 4 bases from J, the junction contained 4 bases not matched to a gene. Germline V lookup: CDR1 SQVTM, CDR2 ANQGSEA. There are 12 residues in the CDR3. The CDR3 spells CSVAGTGYGYTF. The CDR3 nucleotides read TGCAGCGTGGCCGGGACAGGCTATGGCTACACCTTC.

This sequence joins TRBV13 and TRBJ1-1; 10 bases align to TRBD1. The trim removed 3 bases at V and 3 bases at J, leaving 4 bases unmatched. The length of the CDR3 is 15 residues. The germline CDR1 and CDR2 sequences are PRHDT and FYEKMQ (reference sequence). CDR3 sequence: CASSLGQGPYTEAFF. The CDR3 nucleotides are TGTGCCAGCAGCTTGGGACAGGGGCCCTACACTGAAGCTTTCTTT.

V gene TRBV6-1 combines with J gene TRBJ2-1; tentative D call: TRBD2 (5 bases). V shed 0 bases and J shed 7 bases, with 16 bases lying between them. Germline lookup yields CDR1 MNHNS and CDR2 SASEGT. CDR3 length: 16 residues. The CDR3 nucleotides read TGTGCCAGCAGTGAAGCCGGAGACTTCGAGGGTAATGAGCAGTTCTTC. This gives the protein CASSEAGDFEGNEQFF.

The sample holds one count of this clonotype. V and J are TRBV12-3 or TRBV12-4 and TRBJ2-1; TRBD1 matches 7 bases. The CDR3 is 13 residues long. Trimming removed 5 bases from V and 8 bases from J; junction bases left unmatched: 6. The CDR3 sequence is CASSLPRGYEQFF. CDR3 sequence (DNA): TGTGCCAGCAGTCTACCCAGGGGGTATGAGCAGTTCTTC.

The sample holds one count of this clonotype. In nucleotides, the CDR3 is TGTGCCAGCAGCTTAGGGGGTCCGGGAGAGACCCAGTACTTC. It codes for CASSLGGPGETQYF. This chain links TRBV7-8 with TRBJ2-5; D unclear. Germline CDR1 is SGHVS and CDR2 is FQNEAQ. V gave up 1 base and J gave up 4 bases, with 10 bases separating them. The CDR3 covers 14 residues.

This sequence joins TRBV29-1 and TRBJ2-3; D may correspond to TRBD1 or TRBD2 (6 bases each). This CDR3 region has 15 residues. V was trimmed by 6 bases and J by 0 bases, leaving 16 bases between them. Germline CDR1 and CDR2: SQVTM and ANQGSEA. CDR3 protein: CSVNGGPPSTDTQYF. In nucleotides, the CDR3 is TGCAGCGTGAATGGGGGGCCCCCTAGCACAGATACGCAGTATTTT.

This sequence joins TRBV5-1 and TRBJ2-1; 8 bases match TRBD1. The CDR3 sequence is 14 residues long. V lost 2 bases and J lost 8; bases outside the gene matches: 6. Germline loops: CDR1 SGHRS, CDR2 YFSETQ. The CDR3, as DNA: TGCGCCAGCAGCTTCAGTTCAGGGGGCTATGAGCAGTTCTTC. The encoded protein is CASSFSSGGYEQFF.